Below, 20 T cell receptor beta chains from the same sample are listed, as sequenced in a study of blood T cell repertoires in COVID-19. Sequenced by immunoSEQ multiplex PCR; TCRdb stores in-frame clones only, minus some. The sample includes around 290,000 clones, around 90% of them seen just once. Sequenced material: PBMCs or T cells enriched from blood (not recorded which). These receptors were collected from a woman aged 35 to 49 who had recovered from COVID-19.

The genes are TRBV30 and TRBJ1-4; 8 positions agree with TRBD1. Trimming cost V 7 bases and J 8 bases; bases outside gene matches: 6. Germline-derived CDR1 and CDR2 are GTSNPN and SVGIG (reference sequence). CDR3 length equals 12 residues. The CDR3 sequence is CASRGLGEKLFF. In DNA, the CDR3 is TGTGCCTCCAGGGGGCTTGGGGAAAAACTGTTTTTT. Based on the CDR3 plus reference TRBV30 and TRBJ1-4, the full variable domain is SQTIHQWPATLVQPVGSPLSLECTVEGTSNPNLYWYRQAAGRGLQLLFYSVGIGQISSEVPQNLSASRPQDRQFILSSKKLLLSDSGFYLCASRGLGEKLFFGSGTQLSVL.

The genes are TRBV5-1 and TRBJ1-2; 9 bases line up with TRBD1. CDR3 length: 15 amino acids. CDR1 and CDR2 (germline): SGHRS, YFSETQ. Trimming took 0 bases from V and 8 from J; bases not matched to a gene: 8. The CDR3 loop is CASSLDTQGASGYTF. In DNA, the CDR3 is TGCGCCAGCAGCTTGGATACACAGGGGGCGTCGGGCTACACCTTC.

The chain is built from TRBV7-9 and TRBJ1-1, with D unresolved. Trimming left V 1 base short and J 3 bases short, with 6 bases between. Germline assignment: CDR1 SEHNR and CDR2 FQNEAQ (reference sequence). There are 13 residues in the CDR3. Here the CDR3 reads CASSLEGDTEAFF. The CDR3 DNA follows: TGTGCCAGCAGCTTAGAGGGAGACACTGAAGCTTTCTTT.

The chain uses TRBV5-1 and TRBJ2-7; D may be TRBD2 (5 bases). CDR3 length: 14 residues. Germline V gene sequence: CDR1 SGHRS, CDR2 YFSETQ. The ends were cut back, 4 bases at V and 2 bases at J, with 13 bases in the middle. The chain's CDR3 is CASSPAAGPYEQYF. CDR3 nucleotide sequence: TGCGCCAGCAGCCCGGCGGCGGGTCCCTACGAGCAGTACTTC.

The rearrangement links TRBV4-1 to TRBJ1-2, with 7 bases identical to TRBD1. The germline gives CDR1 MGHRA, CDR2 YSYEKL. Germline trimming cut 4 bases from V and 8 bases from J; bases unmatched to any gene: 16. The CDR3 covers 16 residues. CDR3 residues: CASSLLAGGRSRGYTF. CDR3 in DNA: TGCGCCAGCAGCCTGCTCGCAGGGGGAAGGTCCCGCGGCTACACCTTC.

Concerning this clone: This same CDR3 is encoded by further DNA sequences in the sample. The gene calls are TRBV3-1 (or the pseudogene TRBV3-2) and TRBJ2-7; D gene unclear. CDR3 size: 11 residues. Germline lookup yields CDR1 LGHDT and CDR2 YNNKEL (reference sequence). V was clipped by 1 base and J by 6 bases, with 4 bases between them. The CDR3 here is CASSQGGEQYF. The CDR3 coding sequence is TGTGCCAGCAGCCAAGGCGGCGAGCAGTACTTC.

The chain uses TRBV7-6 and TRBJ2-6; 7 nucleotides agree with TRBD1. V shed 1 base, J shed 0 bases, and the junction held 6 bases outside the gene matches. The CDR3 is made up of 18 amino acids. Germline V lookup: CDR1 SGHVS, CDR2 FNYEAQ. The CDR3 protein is CASSLGRAGGSGANVLTF. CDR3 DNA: TGTGCCAGCAGCTTAGGCCGCGCAGGGGGCTCTGGGGCCAACGTCCTGACTTTC.

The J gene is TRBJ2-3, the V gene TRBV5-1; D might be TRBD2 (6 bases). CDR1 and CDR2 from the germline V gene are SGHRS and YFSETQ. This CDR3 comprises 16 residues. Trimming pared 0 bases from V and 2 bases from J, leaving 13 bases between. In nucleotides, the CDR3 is TGCGCCAGCAGCTTGGTATTGGGAGGCCCCACAGATACGCAGTATTTT. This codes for CASSLVLGGPTDTQYF.

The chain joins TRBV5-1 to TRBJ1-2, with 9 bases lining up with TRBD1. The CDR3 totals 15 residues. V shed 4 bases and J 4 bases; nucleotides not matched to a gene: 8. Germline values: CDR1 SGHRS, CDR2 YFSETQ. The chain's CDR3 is CASSPVGQGIYGYTF. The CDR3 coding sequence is TGCGCCAGCAGCCCCGTTGGACAGGGGATCTATGGCTACACCTTC.

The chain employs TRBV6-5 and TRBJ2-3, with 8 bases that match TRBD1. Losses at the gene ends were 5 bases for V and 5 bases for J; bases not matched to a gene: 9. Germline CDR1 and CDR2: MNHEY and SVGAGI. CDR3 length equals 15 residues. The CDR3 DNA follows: TGTGCCAGCAGTCTTCAGGGGGCGCGTTTAGATACGCAGTATTTT. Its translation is CASSLQGARLDTQYF.

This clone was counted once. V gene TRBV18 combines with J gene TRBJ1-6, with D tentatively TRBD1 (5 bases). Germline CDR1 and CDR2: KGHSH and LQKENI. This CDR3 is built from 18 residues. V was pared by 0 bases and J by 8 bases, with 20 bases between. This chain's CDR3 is CASSPPSRDVAEDSPLHF. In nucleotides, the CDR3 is TGTGCCAGCTCACCACCCTCGCGGGACGTTGCAGAGGATTCACCCCTCCACTTT. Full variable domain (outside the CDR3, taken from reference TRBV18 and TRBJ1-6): NAGVMQNPRHLVRRRGQEARLRCSPMKGHSHVYWYRQLPEEGLKFMVYLQKENIIDESGMPKERFSAEFPKEGPSILRIQQVVRGDSAAYFCASSPPSRDVAEDSPLHFGNGTRLTVT.

CDR3 region: CASSPSLASYEQYF. In DNA form, the CDR3 reads TGTGCCAGCAGCCCATCACTAGCGTCCTACGAGCAGTACTTC. The chain employs TRBV5-4 and TRBJ2-7; 7 positions match TRBD2. Germline V CDR1 and CDR2: SGHNT, YYREEE (reference sequence). The CDR3 spans 14 residues. The J segment lost 1 base and the V segment lost 4 bases, leaving 5 bases of the junction unmatched.

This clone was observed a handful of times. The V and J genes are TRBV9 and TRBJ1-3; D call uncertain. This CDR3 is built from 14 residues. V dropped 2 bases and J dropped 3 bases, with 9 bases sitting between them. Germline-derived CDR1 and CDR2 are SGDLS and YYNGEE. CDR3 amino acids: CASSVGEGGNTIYF. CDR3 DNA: TGTGCCAGCAGCGTCGGGGAGGGTGGAAACACCATATATTTT.

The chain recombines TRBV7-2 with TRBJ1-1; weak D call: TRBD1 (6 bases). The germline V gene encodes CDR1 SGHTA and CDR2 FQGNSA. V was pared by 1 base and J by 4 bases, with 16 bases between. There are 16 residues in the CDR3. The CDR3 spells CASSLVRGLGSTEAFF. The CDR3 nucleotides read TGTGCCAGCAGCTTAGTGCGGGGGCTGGGGAGCACTGAAGCTTTCTTT. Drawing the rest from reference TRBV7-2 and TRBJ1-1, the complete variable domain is GAGVSQSPSNKVTEKGKDVELRCDPISGHTALYWYRQSLGQGLEFLIYFQGNSAPDKSGLPSDRFSAERTGGSVSTLTIQRTQQEDSAVYLCASSLVRGLGSTEAFFGQGTRLTVV.

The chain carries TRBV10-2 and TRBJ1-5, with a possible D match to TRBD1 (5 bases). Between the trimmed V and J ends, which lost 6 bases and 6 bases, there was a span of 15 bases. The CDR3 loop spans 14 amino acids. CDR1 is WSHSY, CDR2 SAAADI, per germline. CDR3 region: CASRRDFGGQPQHF. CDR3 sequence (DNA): TGCGCCAGCAGACGGGACTTCGGGGGTCAGCCCCAGCATTTT.

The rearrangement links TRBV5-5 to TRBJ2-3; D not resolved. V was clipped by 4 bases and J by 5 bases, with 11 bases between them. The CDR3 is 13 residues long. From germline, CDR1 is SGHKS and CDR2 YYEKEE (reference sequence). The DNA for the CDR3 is TGTGCCAGCAGCGTCGCGCGTATAGATACGCAGTATTTT. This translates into CASSVARIDTQYF. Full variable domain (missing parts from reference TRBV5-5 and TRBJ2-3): DAGVTQSPTHLIKTRGQQVTLRCSPISGHKSVSWYQQVLGQGPQFIFQYYEKEERGRGNFPDRFSARQFPNYSSELNVNALLLGDSALYLCASSVARIDTQYFGPGTRLTVL.

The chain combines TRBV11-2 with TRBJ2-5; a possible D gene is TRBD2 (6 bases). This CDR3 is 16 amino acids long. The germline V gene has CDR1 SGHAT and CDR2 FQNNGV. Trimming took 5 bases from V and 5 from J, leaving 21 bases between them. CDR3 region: CASSTRDLGRAETQYF. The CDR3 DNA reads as TGTGCCAGCAGCACGAGGGACTTGGGGCGAGCGGAGACCCAGTACTTC.

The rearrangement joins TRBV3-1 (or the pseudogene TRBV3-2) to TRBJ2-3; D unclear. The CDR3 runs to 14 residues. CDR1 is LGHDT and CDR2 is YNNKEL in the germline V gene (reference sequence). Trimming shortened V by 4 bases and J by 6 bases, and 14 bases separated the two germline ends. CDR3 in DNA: TGTGCCAGCAGCCGGGTCTCAAAAGCGGATACGCAGTATTTT. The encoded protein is CASSRVSKADTQYF.

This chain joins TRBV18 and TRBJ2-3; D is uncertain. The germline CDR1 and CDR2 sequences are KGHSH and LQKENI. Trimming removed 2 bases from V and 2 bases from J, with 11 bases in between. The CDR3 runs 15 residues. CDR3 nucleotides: TGTGCCAGCTCACCATGGAACAGTGCCACAGATACGCAGTATTTT. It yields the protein CASSPWNSATDTQYF.

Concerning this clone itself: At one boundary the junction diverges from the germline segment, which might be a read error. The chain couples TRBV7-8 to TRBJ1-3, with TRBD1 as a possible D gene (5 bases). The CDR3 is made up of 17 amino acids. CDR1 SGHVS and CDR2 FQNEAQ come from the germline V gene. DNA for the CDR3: TGTGCCAGCAGCTTAGAAGGTCGGACACTCTCTGGAAGCACCATATATTTT. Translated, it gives CASSLEGRTLSGSTIYF.